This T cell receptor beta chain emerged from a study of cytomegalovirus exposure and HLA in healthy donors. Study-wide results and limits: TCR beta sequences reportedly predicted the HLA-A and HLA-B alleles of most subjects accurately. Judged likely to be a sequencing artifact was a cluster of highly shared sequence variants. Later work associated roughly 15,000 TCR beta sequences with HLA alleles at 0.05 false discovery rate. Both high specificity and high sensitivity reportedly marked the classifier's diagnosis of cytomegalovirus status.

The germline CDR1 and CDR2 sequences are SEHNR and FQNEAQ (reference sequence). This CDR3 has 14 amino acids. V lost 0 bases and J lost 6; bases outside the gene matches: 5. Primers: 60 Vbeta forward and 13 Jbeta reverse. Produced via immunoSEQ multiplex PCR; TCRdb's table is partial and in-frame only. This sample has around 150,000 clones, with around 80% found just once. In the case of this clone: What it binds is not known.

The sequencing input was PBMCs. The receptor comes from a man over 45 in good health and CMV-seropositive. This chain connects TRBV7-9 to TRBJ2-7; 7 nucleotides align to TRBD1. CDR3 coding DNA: TGTGCCAGCAGCTTAGCGGAAGGGGGCGCCGAGCAGTACGTC. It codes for CASSLAEGGAEQYV.